The 15 T cell receptor beta chains reported below all come from one sample, sequenced in a study of blood T cell repertoires in COVID-19. Sequencing used immunoSEQ multiplex PCR; TCRdb keeps in-frame clones, though not all of them. The sample records about 280,000 clones, 85% being singletons. Material for sequencing was PBMCs or T cells enriched from blood (not recorded which). Every receptor here comes from a woman aged 45-65 years who had recovered from COVID-19.

J is TRBJ1-2 and V is TRBV5-6; D is perhaps TRBD1 (6 bases). The length of the CDR3 is 14 residues. CDR1 and CDR2 (germline): SGHDT, YYEEEE. Trimming took off 5 bases at V and 8 bases at J, with 19 bases between the two ends. The CDR3 sequence: CASRLQGPSWGYTF. The CDR3 DNA follows: TGTGCCAGCAGGTTACAGGGCCCGTCTTGGGGCTACACCTTC.

V and J are TRBV5-8 and TRBJ1-4; 11 bases match TRBD1. CDR3 size: 18 residues. CDR1 is SGHTS and CDR2 is YDEGEE in the germline V gene. J was trimmed by 0 bases and V by 4 bases; bases with no gene match: 8. The DNA of the CDR3 is TGTGCCAGCAGCCCGGGACAGGGGGGGGATGCAACTAATGAAAAACTGTTTTTT. It translates to CASSPGQGGDATNEKLFF.

The genes are TRBV28 and TRBJ2-5; D is possibly TRBD1 (7 bases). V was trimmed by 4 bases and J by 4 bases, leaving 13 bases between them. The CDR3 has 14 amino acids. Germline-derived CDR1 and CDR2 are MDHEN and SYDVKM. CDR3 nucleotide sequence: TGTGCCAGCAGTTCTACAGGGGAGGTAGAGACCCAGTACTTC. Protein: CASSSTGEVETQYF.

The chain joins TRBV9 to TRBJ1-4; tentative D call: TRBD1 (6 bases). Germline CDR1 SGDLS, CDR2 YYNGEE. The CDR3 is 16 residues long. V gave up 3 bases and J gave up 5 bases, with 17 bases separating them. In DNA, the CDR3 is TGTGCCAGCAGCGAGAGGGTTACAGGGCCCAATGAAAAACTGTTTTTT. Its protein is CASSERVTGPNEKLFF.

This chain joins TRBV7-9 and TRBJ2-5; TRBD2 aligns across 13 bases. Germline V gene data show CDR1 as SEHNR and CDR2 as FQNEAQ (reference sequence). Trimming removed 3 bases from V and 2 bases from J; junction bases left unmatched: 6. This CDR3 region has 17 residues. The CDR3 nucleotides read TGTGCCAGCAGCTTCGGACTAGCGGGAGCCATGCAAGAGACCCAGTACTTC. Protein product: CASSFGLAGAMQETQYF.

The chain uses TRBV14 and TRBJ2-7; 7 positions agree with TRBD1. This CDR3 contains 14 residues. Germline V gene sequence: CDR1 SGHDN, CDR2 FVKESK. V was pared by 0 bases and J by 6 bases, with 5 bases of the junction left unmatched. DNA of the CDR3: TGTGCCAGCAGCCAAGATCGGGCAGGGGGCGAGCAGTACTTC. It encodes CASSQDRAGGEQYF.

The rearrangement links TRBV7-2 to TRBJ2-3, with TRBD1 as a possible D gene (5 bases). The CDR3 has 16 amino acids. Trimming pared 7 bases from V and 2 bases from J, leaving 19 bases between. The germline CDR1 and CDR2 sequences are SGHTA and FQGNSA. The CDR3 nucleotides are TGTGCCAGCAAGAAAGGACATCGTACTGCCACAGATACGCAGTATTTT. Translated: CASKKGHRTATDTQYF.

The J gene is TRBJ2-3, the V gene TRBV7-9, with 13 bases fitting TRBD2. The CDR3 totals 17 residues. Trimming cost V 5 bases and J 8 bases; bases outside gene matches: 13. Germline CDR1 and CDR2: SEHNR and FQNEAQ (reference sequence). CDR3 nucleotides: TGTGCCAGCAGCCCAAGGTGGACTAGCGGGAGCGTTCGTACGCAGTATTTT. Its protein is CASSPRWTSGSVRTQYF. Combining the CDR3 with reference TRBV7-9 and TRBJ2-3 gives the whole variable domain DTGVSQNPRHKITKRGQNVTFRCDPISEHNRLYWYRQTLGQGPEFLTYFQNEAQLEKSRLLSDRFSAERPKGSFSTLEIQRTEQGDSAMYLCASSPRWTSGSVRTQYFGPGTRLTVL.

The chain carries TRBV4-1 and TRBJ2-7; TRBD2 matches 10 bases. Germline V lookup: CDR1 MGHRA, CDR2 YSYEKL. V dropped 5 bases and J dropped 5; count of bases not matched to a gene: 18. The CDR3 length is 18 residues. The CDR3 nucleotides are TGCGCCAGCAGCAGTCGAGGAGTAGCGGGGGGCCCGGGGAACGAGCAGTACTTC. Translating gives CASSSRGVAGGPGNEQYF.

The rearrangement joins TRBV14 to TRBJ2-5; 12 bases agree with TRBD2. The junction had 3 bases not matched to a gene; V was cut back by 2 bases and J by 5 bases. The length of the CDR3 is 15 residues. CDR1 SGHDN and CDR2 FVKESK come from the germline V gene. CDR3 DNA sequence: TGTGCCAGCAGCCAATTCGGACTAGCGGGGGAGACCCAGTACTTC. This translates into CASSQFGLAGETQYF. The whole variable domain, remainder taken from reference TRBV14 and TRBJ2-5, is EAGVTQFPSHSVIEKGQTVTLRCDPISGHDNLYWYRRVMGKEIKFLLHFVKESKQDESGMPNNRFLAERTGGTYSTLKVQPAELEDSGVYFCASSQFGLAGETQYFGPGTRLLVL.

The rearrangement links TRBV13 to TRBJ1-4; D is undetermined. Trimming stripped 4 bases from V and 8 bases from J, with 14 bases between. CDR1 is PRHDT and CDR2 is FYEKMQ in the germline V gene (reference sequence). CDR3 length: 14 residues. The CDR3 loop reads CASSSGREGEKLFF. The CDR3 DNA follows: TGTGCCAGCAGCTCGGGTAGAGAGGGAGAAAAACTGTTTTTT.

The chain uses TRBV27 and TRBJ2-7; TRBD1 might be the D (6 bases). CDR1 and CDR2 from the germline V gene are MNHEY and SMNVEV (reference sequence). The CDR3 contains 12 residues. Deletions cut 5 bases from V and 5 bases from J, with 10 bases between. The CDR3 loop reads CASSTGHHEQYF. The CDR3 nucleotides read TGTGCCAGCAGTACGGGACACCACGAGCAGTACTTC.

The V and J genes are TRBV19 and TRBJ2-1, with 7 nucleotides matching TRBD2. The junction had 5 bases not matched to a gene; V was cut back by 8 bases and J by 7 bases. CDR1 is LNHDA, CDR2 SQIVND, per germline (reference sequence). This CDR3 contains 12 residues. CDR3 in amino acids: CASWEGSNEQFF. CDR3 nucleotide sequence: TGTGCCAGTTGGGAGGGTAGTAATGAGCAGTTCTTC.

The chain links TRBV5-1 to TRBJ2-7, with 10 bases aligning to TRBD2. CDR1 and CDR2 from the germline V gene are SGHRS and YFSETQ. V lost 0 bases, J lost 7 bases, and 7 bases stayed unmatched. The CDR3 runs 15 residues. In nucleotides, the CDR3 is TGCGCCAGCAGCTTGGGGCCTAGCGGGAGAGAGGAGCAGTACTTC. This sequence encodes CASSLGPSGREEQYF.

There are a few counts of this clone. This chain links TRBV2 with TRBJ1-1; D is unclear. This CDR3 has 15 amino acids. With 6 bases removed from V and 1 base from J, the gap between germline ends came to 15 bases. Germline CDR1 SNHLY, CDR2 FYNNEI. The CDR3, as DNA: TGTGCCAGCAGGAACTTTCCCATGAGGAACACTGAAGCTTTCTTT. It is translated as CASRNFPMRNTEAFF.